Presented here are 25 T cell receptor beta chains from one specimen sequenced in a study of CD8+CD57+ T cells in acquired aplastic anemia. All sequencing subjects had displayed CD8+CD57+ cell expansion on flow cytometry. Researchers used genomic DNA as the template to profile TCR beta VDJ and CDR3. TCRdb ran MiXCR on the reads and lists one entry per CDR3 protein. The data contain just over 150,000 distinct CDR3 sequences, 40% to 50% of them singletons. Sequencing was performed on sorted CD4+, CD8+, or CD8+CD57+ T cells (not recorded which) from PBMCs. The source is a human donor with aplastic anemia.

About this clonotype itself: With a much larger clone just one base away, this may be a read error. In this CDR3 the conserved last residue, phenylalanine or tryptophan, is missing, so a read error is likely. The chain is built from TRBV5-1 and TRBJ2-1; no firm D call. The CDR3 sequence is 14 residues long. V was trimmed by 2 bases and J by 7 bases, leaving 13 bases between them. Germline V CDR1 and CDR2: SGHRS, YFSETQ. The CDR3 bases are TGCGCCAGCAGCTTTATATCCAGGATGAATGAGCAGTTCCTC. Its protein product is CASSFISRMNEQFL.

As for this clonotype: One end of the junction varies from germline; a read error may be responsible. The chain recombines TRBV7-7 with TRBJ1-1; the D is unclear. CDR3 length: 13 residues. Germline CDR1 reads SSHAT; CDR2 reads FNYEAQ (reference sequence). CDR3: CASSSSVNTEAFF. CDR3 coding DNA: TGTGCTAGCAGCTCATCAGTGAACACTGAAGCTTTCTTT.

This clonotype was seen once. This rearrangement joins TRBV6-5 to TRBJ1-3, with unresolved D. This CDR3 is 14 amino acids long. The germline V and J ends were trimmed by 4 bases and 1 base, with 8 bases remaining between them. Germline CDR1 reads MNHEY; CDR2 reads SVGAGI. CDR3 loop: CASSSTPSGNTIYF. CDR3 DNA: TGTGCCAGCAGTTCCACCCCTTCTGGAAACACCATATATTTT.

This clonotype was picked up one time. CDR3 residues: CATSSGTSSIYEHF. Here the CDR3 DNA reads TGTGCCACCAGCAGTGGAACTAGTTCAATCTACGAGCATTTT. This sequence joins TRBV15 and TRBJ1-5, with no clear D. The germline V gene encodes CDR1 LNHNV and CDR2 YYDKDF (reference sequence). The CDR3 spans 14 residues. Trimming stripped 3 bases from V and 14 bases from J, with 20 bases between.

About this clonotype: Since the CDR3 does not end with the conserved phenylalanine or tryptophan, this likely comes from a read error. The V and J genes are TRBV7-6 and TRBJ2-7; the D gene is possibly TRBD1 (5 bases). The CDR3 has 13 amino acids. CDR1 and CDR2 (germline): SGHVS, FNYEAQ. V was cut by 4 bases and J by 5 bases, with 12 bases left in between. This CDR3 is CASSSTRVDEQYY. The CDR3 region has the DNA TGTGCCAGCAGCTCAACCAGGGTAGACGAGCAGTACTAC.

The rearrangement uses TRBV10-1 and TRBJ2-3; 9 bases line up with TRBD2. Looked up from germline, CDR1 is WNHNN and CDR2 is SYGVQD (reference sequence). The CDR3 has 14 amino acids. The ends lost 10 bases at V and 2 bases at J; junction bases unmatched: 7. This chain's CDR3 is CATEREANTDTQYF. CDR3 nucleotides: TGCGCCACCGAGCGGGAGGCCAACACAGATACGCAGTATTTT.

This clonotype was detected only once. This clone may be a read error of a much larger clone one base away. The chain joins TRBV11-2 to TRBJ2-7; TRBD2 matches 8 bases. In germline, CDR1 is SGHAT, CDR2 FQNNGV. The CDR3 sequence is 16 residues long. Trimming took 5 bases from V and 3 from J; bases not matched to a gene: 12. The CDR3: CASSPRGSGTIYEQYF. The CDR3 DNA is TGTGCCAGCAGCCCCCGGGGTAGCGGGACGATCTACGAGCAGTACTTC.

CDR3 DNA sequence: TGCGCCAGCAGCCAACCCGGACAGGGACTGCCACCCCTCCACTTT. It codes for CASSQPGQGLPPLHF. The rearrangement uses TRBV4-1 and TRBJ1-6; TRBD1 aligns across 8 bases. This CDR3 has 15 amino acids. The junction had 8 bases not matched to a gene; V was cut back by 2 bases and J by 11 bases. Germline V gene lookup returns CDR1 MGHRA and CDR2 YSYEKL.

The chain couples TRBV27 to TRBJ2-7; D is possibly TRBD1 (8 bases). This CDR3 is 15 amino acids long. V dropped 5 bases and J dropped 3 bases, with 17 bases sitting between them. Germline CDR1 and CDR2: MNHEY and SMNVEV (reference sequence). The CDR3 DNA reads TGTGCCAGCAGTCTCGGGAACAGGGGGGGCTACGAGCAGTACTTC. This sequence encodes CASSLGNRGGYEQYF.

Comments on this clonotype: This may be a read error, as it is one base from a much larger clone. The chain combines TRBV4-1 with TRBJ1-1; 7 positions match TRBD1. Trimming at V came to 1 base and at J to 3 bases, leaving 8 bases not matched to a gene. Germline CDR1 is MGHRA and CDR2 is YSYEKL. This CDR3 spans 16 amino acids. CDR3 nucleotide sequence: TGCGCCAGCAGCCAAGTCTACGGGACAGTGTACACTGAAGCTTTCTTT. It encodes CASSQVYGTVYTEAFF.

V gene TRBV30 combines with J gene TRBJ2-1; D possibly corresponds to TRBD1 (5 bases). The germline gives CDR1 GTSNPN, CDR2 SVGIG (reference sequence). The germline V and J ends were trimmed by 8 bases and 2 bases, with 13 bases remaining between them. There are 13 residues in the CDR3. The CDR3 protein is CAGRVYTYNEQFF. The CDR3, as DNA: TGTGCCGGCAGGGTCTACACCTACAATGAGCAGTTCTTC.

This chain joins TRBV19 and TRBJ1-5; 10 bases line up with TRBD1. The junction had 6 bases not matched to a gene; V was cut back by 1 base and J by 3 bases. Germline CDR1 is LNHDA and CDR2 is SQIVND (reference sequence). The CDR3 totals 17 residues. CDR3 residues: CASSIGDRGVSNQPQHF. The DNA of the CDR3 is TGTGCCAGTAGTATAGGGGACAGGGGAGTATCCAATCAGCCCCAGCATTTT.

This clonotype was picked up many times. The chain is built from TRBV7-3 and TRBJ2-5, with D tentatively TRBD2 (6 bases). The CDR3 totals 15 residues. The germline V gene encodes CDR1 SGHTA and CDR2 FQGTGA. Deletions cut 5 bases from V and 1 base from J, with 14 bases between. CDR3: CASSRWGDSQETQYF. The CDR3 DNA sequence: TGTGCCAGCAGCAGATGGGGGGACTCCCAAGAGACCCAGTACTTC. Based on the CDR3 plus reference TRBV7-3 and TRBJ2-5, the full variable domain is GAGVSQTPSNKVTEKGKYVELRCDPISGHTALYWYRQSLGQGPEFLIYFQGTGAADDSGLPNDRFFAVRPEGSVSTLKIQRTERGDSAVYLCASSRWGDSQETQYFGPGTRLLVL.

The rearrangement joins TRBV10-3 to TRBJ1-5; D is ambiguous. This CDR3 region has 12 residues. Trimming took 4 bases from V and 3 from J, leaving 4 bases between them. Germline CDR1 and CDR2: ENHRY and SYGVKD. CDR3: CAISGNNQPQHF. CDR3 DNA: TGTGCCATCAGTGGTAACAATCAGCCCCAGCATTTT.

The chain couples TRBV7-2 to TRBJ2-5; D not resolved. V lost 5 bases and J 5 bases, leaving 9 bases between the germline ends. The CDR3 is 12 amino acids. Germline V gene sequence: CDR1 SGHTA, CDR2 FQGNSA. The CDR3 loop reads CASSRPLETQYF. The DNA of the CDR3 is TGTGCCAGCAGCCGCCCACTCGAGACCCAGTACTTC.

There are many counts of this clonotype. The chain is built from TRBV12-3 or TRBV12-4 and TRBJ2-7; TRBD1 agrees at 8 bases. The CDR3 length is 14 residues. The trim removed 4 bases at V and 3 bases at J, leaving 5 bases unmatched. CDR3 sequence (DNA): TGTGCCAGCAGTTGGACAGGGCTTCTCTACGAGCAGTACTTC. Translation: CASSWTGLLYEQYF.

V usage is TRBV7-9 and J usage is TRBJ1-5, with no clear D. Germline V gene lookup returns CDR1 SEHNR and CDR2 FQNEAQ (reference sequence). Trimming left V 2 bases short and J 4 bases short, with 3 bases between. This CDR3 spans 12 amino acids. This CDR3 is CASSLINQPQHF. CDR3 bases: TGTGCCAGCAGCTTAATTAATCAGCCCCAGCATTTT.

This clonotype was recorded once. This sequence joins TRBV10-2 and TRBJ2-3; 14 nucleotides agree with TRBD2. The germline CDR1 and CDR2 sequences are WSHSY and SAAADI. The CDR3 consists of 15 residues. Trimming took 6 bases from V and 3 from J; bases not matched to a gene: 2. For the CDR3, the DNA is TGCGCCAGCAGGGGGACTAGCGGGGGTACAGATACGCAGTATTTT. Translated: CASRGTSGGTDTQYF.

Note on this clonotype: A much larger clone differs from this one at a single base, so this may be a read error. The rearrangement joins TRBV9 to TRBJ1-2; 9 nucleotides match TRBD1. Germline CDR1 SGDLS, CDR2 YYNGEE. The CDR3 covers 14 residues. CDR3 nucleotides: TGTGCCAGCAGCGCCACAGGGGGCAACTATGGCCACACCTTC. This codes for CASSATGGNYGHTF.

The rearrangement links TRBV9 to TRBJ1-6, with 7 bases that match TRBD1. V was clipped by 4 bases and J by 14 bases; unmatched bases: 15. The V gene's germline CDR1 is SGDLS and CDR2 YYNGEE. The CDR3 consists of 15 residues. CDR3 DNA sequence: TGTGCCAGCAGCCAGCGGGGGAGAGGGGGCAAGTCCCTCCACTTT. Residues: CASSQRGRGGKSLHF.

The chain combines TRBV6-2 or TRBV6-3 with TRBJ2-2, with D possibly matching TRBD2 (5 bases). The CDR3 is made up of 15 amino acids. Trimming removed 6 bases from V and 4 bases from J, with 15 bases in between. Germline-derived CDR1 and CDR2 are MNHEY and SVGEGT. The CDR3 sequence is CASRTGIGGTGELFF. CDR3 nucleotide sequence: TGTGCCAGCAGGACCGGGATAGGAGGCACCGGGGAGCTGTTTTTT.

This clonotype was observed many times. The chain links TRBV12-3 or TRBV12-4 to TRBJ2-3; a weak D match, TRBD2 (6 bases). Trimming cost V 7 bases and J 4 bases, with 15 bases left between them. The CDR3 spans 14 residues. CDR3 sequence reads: CASISWEESDTQYF. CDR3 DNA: TGTGCCAGCATCTCTTGGGAGGAGTCAGATACGCAGTATTTT.

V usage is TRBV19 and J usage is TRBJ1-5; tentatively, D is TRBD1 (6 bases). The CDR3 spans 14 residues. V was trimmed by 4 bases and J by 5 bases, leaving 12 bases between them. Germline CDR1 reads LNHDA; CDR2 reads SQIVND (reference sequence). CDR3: CASSRVAGDQPQHF. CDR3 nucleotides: TGTGCCAGTAGTAGAGTGGCAGGGGATCAGCCCCAGCATTTT.

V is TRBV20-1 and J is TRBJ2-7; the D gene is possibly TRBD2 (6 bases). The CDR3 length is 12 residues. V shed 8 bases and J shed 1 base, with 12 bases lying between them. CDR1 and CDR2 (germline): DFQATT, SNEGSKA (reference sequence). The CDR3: CSTAGRSYEQYF. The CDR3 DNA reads TGCAGTACGGCAGGGAGGTCCTACGAGCAGTACTTC.

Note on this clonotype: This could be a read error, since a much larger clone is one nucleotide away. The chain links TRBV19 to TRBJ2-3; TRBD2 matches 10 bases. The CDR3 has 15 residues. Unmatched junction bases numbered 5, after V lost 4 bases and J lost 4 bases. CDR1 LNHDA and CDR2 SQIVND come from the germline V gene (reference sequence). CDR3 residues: CASSTLAGAADTQYF. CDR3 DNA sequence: TGTGCCAGTAGTACCCTAGCGGGAGCAGCAGATACGCAGTATTTT.